This record looks at one TCR beta chain sequence and its context. The sample belongs to a study of blood T cell repertoires in COVID-19. Study-level information: The United States, Italy and Spain were the sources of the acute and convalescent COVID-19 samples. PBMCs, B-cell-depleted T cells, or T cells provided the cDNA or gDNA that made up the material.

Repertoires were generated with immunoSEQ multiplex PCR, while TCRdb's copy carries only in-frame clones and drops some. The sample lists over 120,000 clones; about nine tenths were seen once. The clonotype originates from a woman in her forties or fifties with acute or convalescent COVID-19. Material: peripheral blood.

The CDR3 region is CACQGLQFGYTF. DNA for the CDR3: TGTGCCTGTCAGGGCCTTCAGTTTGGCTACACCTTC. The chain recombines TRBV30 with TRBJ1-2; maybe TRBD1 (5 bases). This CDR3 spans 12 amino acids. V lost 6 bases to trimming and J lost 7 bases, with 15 bases between them. Germline loops: CDR1 GTSNPN, CDR2 SVGIG (reference sequence).